This T cell receptor (beta chain) was recorded in a study of technical replicates of blood from several donors. The method was immunoSEQ multiplex PCR; TCRdb's version includes in-frame clones alone and lacks a portion of them. The sample holds 55,000 to 65,000 clones; approximately 97% are singletons and the top ten take 0.19%. This TCR came from a human donor in good health. Specimen: T cells isolated from PBMCs.

The CDR3 here is CASSSTGTGSAGELFF. Written as DNA, the CDR3 is TGTGCCAGTAGCAGCACCGGGACAGGTTCGGCCGGGGAGCTGTTTTTT. The chain has TRBV19 and TRBJ2-2; 8 nucleotides agree with TRBD1. With V trimmed by 6 bases and J by 6 bases, 12 bases remained unmatched. Germline CDR1 reads LNHDA; CDR2 reads SQIVND (reference sequence). CDR3 length equals 16 residues.